This T cell receptor (beta chain) was captured by sequencing in a study of breast tumors, draining lymph nodes, adjacent tissues. Turning to this clonotype: Its matching antigen is unknown.

MiXCR, run by TCRdb on the multiplex PCR reads, gives a single entry per CDR3 protein. The sample lists 20,000 to 25,000 distinct CDR3 sequences; about 38% were seen once. The CDR3 sequence is 15 residues long. Germline CDR1 reads SGHTA; CDR2 reads FQGTGA. Trimming pared 2 bases from V and 2 bases from J, leaving 10 bases between. Study-level findings and limits: Compared with lymph nodes, tumors were less diverse; compared with nontumor tissue, more.

The chain recombines TRBV7-3 with TRBJ2-1, with D possibly matching TRBD1 (5 bases). This receptor was taken from a female donor with breast cancer. Some clones in this sample may be carry-over from other donors' samples. The sequencing input was breast tumor tissue. The CDR3 spells CASSLQGSTYNEQFF. The CDR3 DNA sequence: TGTGCCAGCAGCTTACAGGGTAGTACCTACAATGAGCAGTTCTTC.